The T cell receptor (beta chain) under discussion was sequenced for a study of ipilimumab plus nivolumab after autologous stem cell transplantation. On the study more broadly: DLBCL patients had primary refractory or relapsed disease.

Ipilimumab, 1 mg/kg, started 14 to 28 days after autologous transplant. Through week 26, nivolumab 3 mg/kg IV was given weeks 1, 4, 7, 10, then biweekly. Some clones are missing from TCRdb's copy, which holds only in-frame ones; the method was immunoSEQ multiplex PCR. This table holds 15,000 to 20,000 clones, more than 80% found once. V was pared by 0 bases and J by 7 bases, with 19 bases between. CDR1 and CDR2 (germline): SGHTA, FQGNSA. The CDR3 length is 17 residues. V gene TRBV7-2 combines with J gene TRBJ1-5, with D tentatively TRBD1 (5 bases). The source material was PBMCs, sampled in a trial of ipilimumab plus nivolumab as post-transplant consolidation. This TCR was sampled from a male donor with diffuse large B-cell lymphoma. The CDR3 nucleotides read TGTGCCAGCAGCTTAGCGGTGGGTGGGGGGATAGAGCAGCCCCAGCATTTT. Its translation: CASSLAVGGGIEQPQHF.